Given below is one T cell receptor beta chain in context. Antigen unknown. The data are from a study of cytomegalovirus exposure and HLA in healthy donors. Study results and caveats: Some V segments (TRBV6-2 and TRBV6-3 among them) were excluded as indistinguishable. In a later analysis, a missense DCLRE1C variant was linked to TCR beta V- and J-gene trimming.

The germline gives CDR1 SGHRS, CDR2 YFSETQ. CDR3 length: 16 residues. Trimming took 5 bases from V and 0 from J; bases not matched to a gene: 7. The PCR made use of 60 Vbeta and 13 Jbeta primers. Assay: immunoSEQ multiplex PCR; the TCRdb copy retains only in-frame clones and omits some. This sample yields 200,000 to 250,000 clones, of which around four fifths are seen a single time; about 2.5% belongs to the top ten. The sequenced sample consisted of PBMCs. This sequence originates from a woman aged 60 to 75 in good health and CMV-seropositive. The chain carries TRBV5-1 and TRBJ2-2; 7 nucleotides line up with TRBD1. The chain's CDR3 is CASSLTGAANTGELFF. The CDR3 DNA reads as TGCGCCAGCAGTTTAACAGGGGCAGCGAACACCGGGGAGCTGTTTTTT.